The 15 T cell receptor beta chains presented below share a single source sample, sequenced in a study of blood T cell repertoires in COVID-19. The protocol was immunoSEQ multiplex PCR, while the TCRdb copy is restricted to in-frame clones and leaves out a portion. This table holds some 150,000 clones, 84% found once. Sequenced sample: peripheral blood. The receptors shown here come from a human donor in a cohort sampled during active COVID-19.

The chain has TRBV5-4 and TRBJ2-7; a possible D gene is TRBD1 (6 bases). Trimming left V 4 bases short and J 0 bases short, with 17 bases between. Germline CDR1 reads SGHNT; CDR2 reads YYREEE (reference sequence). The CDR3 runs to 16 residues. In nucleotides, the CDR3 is TGTGCCAGCAGCCGCCAGGACAGCCCGAGCTCCTACGAGCAGTACTTC. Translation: CASSRQDSPSSYEQYF.

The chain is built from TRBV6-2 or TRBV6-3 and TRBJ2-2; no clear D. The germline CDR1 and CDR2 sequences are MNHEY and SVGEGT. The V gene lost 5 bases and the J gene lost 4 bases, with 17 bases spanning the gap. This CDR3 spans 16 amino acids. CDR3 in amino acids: CASSIRVPPTTGELFF. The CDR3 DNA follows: TGTGCCAGCAGTATACGGGTCCCCCCAACCACCGGGGAGCTGTTTTTT.

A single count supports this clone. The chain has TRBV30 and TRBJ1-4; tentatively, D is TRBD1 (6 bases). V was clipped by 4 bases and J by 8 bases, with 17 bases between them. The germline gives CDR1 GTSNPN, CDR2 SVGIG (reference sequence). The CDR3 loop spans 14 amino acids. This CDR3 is CAWMKTGWEEKLFF. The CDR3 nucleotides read TGTGCCTGGATGAAGACAGGATGGGAGGAAAAACTGTTTTTT.

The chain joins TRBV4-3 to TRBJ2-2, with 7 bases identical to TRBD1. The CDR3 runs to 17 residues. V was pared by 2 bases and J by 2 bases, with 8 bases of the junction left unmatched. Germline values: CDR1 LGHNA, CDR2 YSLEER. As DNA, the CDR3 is TGCGCCAGCAGCCAAAGACCGGGACAGTCAAACACCGGGGAGCTGTTTTTT. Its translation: CASSQRPGQSNTGELFF.

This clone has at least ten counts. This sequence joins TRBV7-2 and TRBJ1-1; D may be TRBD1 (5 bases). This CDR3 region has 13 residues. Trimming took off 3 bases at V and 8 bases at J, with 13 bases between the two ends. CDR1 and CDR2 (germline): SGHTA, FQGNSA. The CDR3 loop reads CASSFFDSKEAFF. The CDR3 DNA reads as TGTGCCAGCAGCTTCTTTGACAGCAAGGAAGCTTTCTTT.

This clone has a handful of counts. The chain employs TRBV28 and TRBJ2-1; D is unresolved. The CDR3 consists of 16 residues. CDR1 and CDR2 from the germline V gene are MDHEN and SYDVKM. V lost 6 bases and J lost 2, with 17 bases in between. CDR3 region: CASSPSGAMPYNEQFF. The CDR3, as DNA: TGTGCCAGCAGCCCGAGTGGAGCAATGCCCTACAATGAGCAGTTCTTC.

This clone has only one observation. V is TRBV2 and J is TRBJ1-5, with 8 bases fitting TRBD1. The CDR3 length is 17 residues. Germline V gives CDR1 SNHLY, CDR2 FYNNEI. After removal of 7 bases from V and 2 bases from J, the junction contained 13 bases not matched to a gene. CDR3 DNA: TGTGCCAGCACTAACCCAGACAGGGGCGCGGGCAATCAGCCCCAGCATTTT. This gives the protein CASTNPDRGAGNQPQHF.

CDR3 region: CATSDHGQGGYTGELFF. CDR3 sequence (DNA): TGTGCCACCAGTGACCACGGACAGGGAGGGTACACCGGGGAGCTGTTTTTT. The rearrangement joins TRBV24-1 to TRBJ2-2; tentative D call: TRBD1 (8 bases). V was pared by 4 bases and J by 3 bases, with 17 bases between. Looked up from germline, CDR1 is KGHDR and CDR2 is SFDVKD. The CDR3 loop spans 17 amino acids.

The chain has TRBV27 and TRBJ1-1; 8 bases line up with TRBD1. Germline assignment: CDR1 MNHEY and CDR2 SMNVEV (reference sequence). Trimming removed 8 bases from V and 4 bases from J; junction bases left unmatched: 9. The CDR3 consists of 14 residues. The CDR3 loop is CASSYQGAFTEAFF. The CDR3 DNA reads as TGTGCCAGCTCGTACCAGGGGGCGTTCACTGAAGCTTTCTTT.

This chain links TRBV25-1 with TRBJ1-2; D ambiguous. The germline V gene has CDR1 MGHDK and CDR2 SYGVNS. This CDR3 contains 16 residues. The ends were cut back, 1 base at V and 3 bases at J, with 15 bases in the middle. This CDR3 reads CASSESAGRVDYGYTF. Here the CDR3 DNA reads TGTGCCAGCAGTGAATCCGCCGGGAGGGTGGACTATGGCTACACCTTC.

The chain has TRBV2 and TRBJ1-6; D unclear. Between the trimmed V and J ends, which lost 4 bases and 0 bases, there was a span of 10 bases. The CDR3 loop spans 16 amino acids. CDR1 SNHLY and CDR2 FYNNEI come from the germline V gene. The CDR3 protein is CASSVAGISYNSPLHF. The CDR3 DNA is TGTGCCAGCAGTGTCGCCGGGATCTCCTATAATTCACCCCTCCACTTT.

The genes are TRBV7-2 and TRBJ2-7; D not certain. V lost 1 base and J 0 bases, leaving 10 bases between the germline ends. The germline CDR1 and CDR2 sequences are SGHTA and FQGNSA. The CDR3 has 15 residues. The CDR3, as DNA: TGTGCCAGCAGCTTAGTAGACGGGTCCTCCTACGAGCAGTACTTC. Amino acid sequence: CASSLVDGSSYEQYF.

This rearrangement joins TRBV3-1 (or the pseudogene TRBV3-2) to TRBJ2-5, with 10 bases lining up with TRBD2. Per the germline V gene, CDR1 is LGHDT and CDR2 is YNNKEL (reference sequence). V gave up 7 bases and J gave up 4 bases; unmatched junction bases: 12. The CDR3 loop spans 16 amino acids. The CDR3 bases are TGTGCCAGCACTTATTGGGCTAGCGGGGGCTCAGAGACCCAGTACTTC. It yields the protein CASTYWASGGSETQYF.

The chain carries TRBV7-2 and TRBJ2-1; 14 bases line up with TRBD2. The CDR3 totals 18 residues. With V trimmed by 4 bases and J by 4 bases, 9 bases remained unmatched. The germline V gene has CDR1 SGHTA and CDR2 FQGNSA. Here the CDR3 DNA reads TGTGCCAGCAGCTCCCCCGGGACTAGCGGGGGAATGTACAATGAGCAGTTCTTC. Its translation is CASSSPGTSGGMYNEQFF.

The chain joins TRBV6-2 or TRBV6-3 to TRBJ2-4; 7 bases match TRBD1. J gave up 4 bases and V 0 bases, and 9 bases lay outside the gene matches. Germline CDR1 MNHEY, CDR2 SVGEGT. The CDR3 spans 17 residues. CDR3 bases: TGTGCCAGCAGTTACTCAAGTCCCCGGGACAGAAAAAACATTCAGTACTTC. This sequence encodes CASSYSSPRDRKNIQYF.